Shown below are 24 T cell receptor beta chains from a single sample sequenced in a study of blood T cells in healthy people across ages (dated by TCRdb to about 2015). The receptor library was made with 5' RACE. Sequencing instrument: Illumina HiSeq 2500. The second PCR ran for roughly 7 to 12 cycles and used a J-beta primer mix along with a sample-barcoded 5' primer. In TCRdb, the public reads were trimmed at Q25 with fastp and aligned with MiXCR, with productive beta chains retained. Here each entry gathers all rows of one CDR3 protein and keeps the most common genes and DNA. The sample table shows about 1,600,000 distinct CDR3 sequences, and about 43% are seen once. The ten largest clones take up roughly 8.2% of the sample. The sample was blood. These receptors were collected from a woman aged 18-29 years in good health.

As regards this clonotype: This CDR3 is missing its conserved last phenylalanine or tryptophan, likely due to a read error. The chain carries TRBV10-3 and TRBJ2-7; D call uncertain. The CDR3 covers 12 residues. V was trimmed by 8 bases and J by 1 base, leaving 9 bases between them. Germline V gene sequence: CDR1 ENHRY, CDR2 SYGVKD. Written as DNA, the CDR3 is TGTGCCATCGCCTACAGTTCCTACGAGCAGTACCTC. This translates into CAIAYSSYEQYL.

CDR3 nucleotides: TGCAGTGCTACCGATCCGGGACAGGGACCCGATACGCAGTATTTT. Translated, it gives CSATDPGQGPDTQYF. The chain couples TRBV20-1 to TRBJ2-3; 9 bases match TRBD1. V shed 4 bases and J 6 bases; nucleotides not matched to a gene: 11. Germline CDR1 DFQATT, CDR2 SNEGSKA (reference sequence). This CDR3 comprises 15 residues.

This clonotype was seen more than once but under ten times. The genes are TRBV6-5 and TRBJ1-1; maybe TRBD1 (6 bases). Germline V gene data show CDR1 as MNHEY and CDR2 as SVGAGI. Deletions cut 7 bases from V and 5 bases from J, with 17 bases between. This CDR3 is 14 amino acids long. Written as DNA, the CDR3 is TGTGCCAGCATAGAGACGGGGGGCAAGACTGAAGCTTTCTTT. The encoded protein is CASIETGGKTEAFF.

This clonotype came up a few times. This sequence joins TRBV3-1 and TRBJ2-1, with TRBD2 matching 7 bases. Germline V CDR1 and CDR2: LGHDT, YNNKEL (reference sequence). This CDR3 has 16 residues. Losses at the gene ends were 4 bases for V and 6 bases for J; bases not matched to a gene: 12. CDR3 in DNA: TGTGCCAGCAGCCGCCACGGGGCTAGCGGTGGCAATGAGCAGTTCTTC. This translates into CASSRHGASGGNEQFF.

In its sample, this clonotype was seen once. One end of the junction is discordant with germline, which a read error may explain. The CDR3 is CASSPPGGVFGTDAQYF. The CDR3 nucleotides are TGCGCCAGCAGCCCCCCAGGGGGCGTATTCGGCACAGATGCGCAGTATTTT. This chain uses TRBV4-1 with TRBJ2-3; 8 nucleotides line up with TRBD1. The CDR3 has 17 residues. Germline V gene lookup returns CDR1 MGHRA and CDR2 YSYEKL.

This clonotype was detected only a few times. The chain joins TRBV20-1 to TRBJ1-1; D is undetermined. CDR1 and CDR2 from the germline V gene are DFQATT and SNEGSKA (reference sequence). V lost 3 bases and J lost 4, with 12 bases in between. This CDR3 is built from 13 residues. In nucleotides, the CDR3 is TGCAGTGCTAGCACCCACCTACTCACTGAAGCTTTCTTT. It is translated as CSASTHLLTEAFF.

The chain joins TRBV5-1 to TRBJ1-5; TRBD1 might be the D (6 bases). V was trimmed by 4 bases and J by 1 base, leaving 12 bases between them. This CDR3 region has 15 residues. The germline gives CDR1 SGHRS, CDR2 YFSETQ. DNA of the CDR3: TGCGCCAGCAGCCCGACAGGAGGCAGCAATCAGCCCCAGCATTTT. As protein: CASSPTGGSNQPQHF.

This rearrangement joins TRBV27 to TRBJ2-5; 8 nucleotides match TRBD1. CDR1 MNHEY and CDR2 SMNVEV come from the germline V gene (reference sequence). The CDR3 sequence is 14 residues long. V was clipped by 2 bases and J by 11 bases; unmatched bases: 10. In DNA form, the CDR3 reads TGTGCCAGCAGTTTAAGCACAGGGGGTAATGAGCAGTACTTC. It translates to CASSLSTGGNEQYF.

The chain is built from TRBV14 and TRBJ2-3, with D unclear. The germline CDR1 and CDR2 sequences are SGHDN and FVKESK. V was cut by 5 bases and J by 2 bases, with 11 bases left in between. The CDR3 runs 14 residues. Written as DNA, the CDR3 is TGTGCCAGCAGCAATCTACTAACCACAGATACGCAGTATTTT. Translation: CASSNLLTTDTQYF.

This clonotype has more than one count but fewer than ten. The rearrangement uses TRBV6-1 and TRBJ1-5, with 8 positions matching TRBD1. Germline CDR1 and CDR2: MNHNS and SASEGT. This CDR3 spans 13 amino acids. With 6 bases clipped from V and 6 bases from J, the junction kept 4 bases outside the gene matches. CDR3 sequence: CASRQGDGQPQHF. CDR3 nucleotides: TGTGCCAGCAGACAGGGGGACGGTCAGCCCCAGCATTTT.

The chain is built from TRBV2 and TRBJ1-1; possibly TRBD1 for D (6 bases). CDR3 size: 14 residues. The germline gives CDR1 SNHLY, CDR2 FYNNEI. V lost 4 bases and J lost 4, with 13 bases in between. The CDR3 reads CASSVGRGGTEAFF. In DNA form, the CDR3 reads TGTGCCAGCAGTGTAGGCAGGGGCGGCACTGAAGCTTTCTTT.

The chain carries TRBV28 and TRBJ1-2; D might be TRBD1 (5 bases). Between the trimmed V and J ends, which lost 2 bases and 4 bases, there was a span of 14 bases. Per germline, CDR1 MDHEN and CDR2 SYDVKM. CDR3 length: 15 residues. The CDR3 loop reads CASSLGRGGTYGYTF. In nucleotides, the CDR3 is TGTGCCAGCAGTTTAGGCCGCGGGGGTACCTATGGCTACACCTTC.

The V call is TRBV5-6, the J call TRBJ2-3, with 7 positions matching TRBD2. V was clipped by 0 bases and J by 4 bases; unmatched bases: 5. There are 15 residues in the CDR3. Germline V gene sequence: CDR1 SGHDT, CDR2 YYEEEE. The CDR3 sequence: CASSLGLADPDTQYF. The CDR3 DNA reads TGTGCCAGCAGCTTGGGACTAGCAGATCCAGATACGCAGTATTTT.

The V call is TRBV6-5, the J call TRBJ2-7; D unresolved. Between the trimmed V and J ends, which lost 8 bases and 5 bases, there was a span of 10 bases. The CDR3 consists of 11 residues. From germline, CDR1 is MNHEY and CDR2 SVGAGI. CDR3 DNA sequence: TGTGCCAGCGGCCCTACTGACGAGCAGTACTTC. Translated: CASGPTDEQYF.

The chain employs TRBV12-3 or TRBV12-4 and TRBJ1-1; possibly TRBD1 for D (5 bases). The CDR3 sequence is 14 residues long. Trimming stripped 5 bases from V and 4 bases from J, with 14 bases between. In DNA form, the CDR3 reads TGTGCCAGCAGTAGGAGCGGGGGTGTCACTGAAGCTTTCTTT. Translation: CASSRSGGVTEAFF.

The chain employs TRBV28 and TRBJ2-5, with D possibly TRBD1 on 5 matching bases. The CDR3 runs to 13 residues. Germline V gene lookup returns CDR1 MDHEN and CDR2 SYDVKM. The V end was cut by 10 bases, the J end by 5 bases, with 17 bases between. As DNA, the CDR3 is TGTGCCACTTGCAGGGTAATTTTGGAGACCCAGTACTTC. It translates to CATCRVILETQYF. Full variable domain (missing parts from reference TRBV28 and TRBJ2-5): DVKVTQSSRYLVKRTGEKVFLECVQDMDHENMFWYRQDPGLGLRLIYFSYDVKMKEKGDIPEGYSVSREKKERFSLILESASTNQTSMYLCATCRVILETQYFGPGTRLLVL.

Of note for this clonotype: At one boundary the junction diverges from the germline segment, which might be a read error. This sequence joins TRBV10-3 and TRBJ1-2; D is unclear. CDR1 is ENHRY, CDR2 SYGVKD, per germline. The length of the CDR3 is 13 residues. CDR3 sequence reads: CAVSELANYGYTF. CDR3 nucleotides: TGTGCCGTCAGTGAGTTGGCAAACTATGGCTACACCTTC.

This clonotype was counted at least ten times. The rearrangement links TRBV4-1 to TRBJ2-1; 8 bases match TRBD1. Unmatched junction bases numbered 8, after V lost 3 bases and J lost 4 bases. Per germline, CDR1 MGHRA and CDR2 YSYEKL. The CDR3 is 16 residues long. The CDR3 loop reads CASSQGGQGRYNEQFF. The DNA for the CDR3 is TGCGCCAGCAGCCAGGGAGGACAGGGCAGGTACAATGAGCAGTTCTTC.

Concerning this clonotype: A read error may produce the germline difference seen at one junction end. The gene calls are TRBV7-2 and TRBJ2-5; possibly TRBD2 for D (5 bases). This CDR3 contains 13 residues. Germline V gives CDR1 SGHTA, CDR2 FQGNSA. The CDR3 DNA follows: TGTGCCAGCAGCTTCCTGGTGGGAGAGGCCCAGTACTTC. Translation: CASSFLVGEAQYF.

The table lists this clonotype with a count of one. This chain connects TRBV20-1 to TRBJ2-5; a possible D gene is TRBD1 (6 bases). The length of the CDR3 is 13 residues. Per germline, CDR1 DFQATT and CDR2 SNEGSKA (reference sequence). Trimming left V 8 bases short and J 5 bases short, with 18 bases between. The CDR3 nucleotides read TGCAGTCCCGAAGACAGTGGACAGGAGACCCAGTACTTC. The encoded protein is CSPEDSGQETQYF.

Written as DNA, the CDR3 is TGCAGTGCCCTGGGACTAGCGGGAGTAGTGCCATTAGGCGAGCAGTACTTC. Translated, it gives CSALGLAGVVPLGEQYF. The chain employs TRBV20-1 and TRBJ2-4, with 14 bases fitting TRBD2. The DNA end lines up better with TRBJ2-7; the J call may be wrong. The length of the CDR3 is 17 residues. Germline V gene sequence: CDR1 DFQATT, CDR2 SNEGSKA (reference sequence).

This clonotype came up a few times. The V call is TRBV20-1, the J call TRBJ1-5; no firm D call. The V end lost 0 bases, the J end lost 9 bases, and 18 bases lay between the germline ends. From germline, CDR1 is DFQATT and CDR2 SNEGSKA (reference sequence). This CDR3 region has 15 residues. Here the CDR3 reads CSARDPHDSLGPQHF. The DNA of the CDR3 is TGCAGTGCTAGAGATCCCCACGACTCGCTAGGGCCCCAGCATTTT.

The chain couples TRBV11-2 to TRBJ2-1, with D unresolved. The CDR3 loop spans 14 amino acids. Per germline, CDR1 SGHAT and CDR2 FQNNGV. Trimming removed 0 bases from V and 5 bases from J, with 8 bases in between. In DNA, the CDR3 is TGTGCCAGCAGCTTAGATGGTCCTCACAATGAGCAGTTCTTC. Protein product: CASSLDGPHNEQFF.

V usage is TRBV12-3 or TRBV12-4 and J usage is TRBJ2-1; D uncertain. The CDR3 contains 11 residues. V lost 8 bases and J lost 6, with 8 bases in between. The CDR3 sequence: CASGVLNEQFF. In DNA form, the CDR3 reads TGTGCCAGCGGTGTCCTCAATGAGCAGTTCTTC.